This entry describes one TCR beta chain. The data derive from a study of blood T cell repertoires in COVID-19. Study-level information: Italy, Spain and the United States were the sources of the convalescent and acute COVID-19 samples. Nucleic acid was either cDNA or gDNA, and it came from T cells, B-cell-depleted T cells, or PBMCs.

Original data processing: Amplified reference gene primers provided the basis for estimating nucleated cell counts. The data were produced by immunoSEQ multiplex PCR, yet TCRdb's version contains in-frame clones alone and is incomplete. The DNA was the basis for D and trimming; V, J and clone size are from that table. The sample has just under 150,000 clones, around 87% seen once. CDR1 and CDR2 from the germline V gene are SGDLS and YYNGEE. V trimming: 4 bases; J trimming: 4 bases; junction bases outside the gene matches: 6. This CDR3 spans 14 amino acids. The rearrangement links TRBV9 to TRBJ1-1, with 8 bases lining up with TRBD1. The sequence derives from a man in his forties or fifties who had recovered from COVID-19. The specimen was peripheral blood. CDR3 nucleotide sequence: TGTGCCAGCAGCATCGGACAGGGTGGCACTGAAGCTTTCTTT. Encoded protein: CASSIGQGGTEAFF.